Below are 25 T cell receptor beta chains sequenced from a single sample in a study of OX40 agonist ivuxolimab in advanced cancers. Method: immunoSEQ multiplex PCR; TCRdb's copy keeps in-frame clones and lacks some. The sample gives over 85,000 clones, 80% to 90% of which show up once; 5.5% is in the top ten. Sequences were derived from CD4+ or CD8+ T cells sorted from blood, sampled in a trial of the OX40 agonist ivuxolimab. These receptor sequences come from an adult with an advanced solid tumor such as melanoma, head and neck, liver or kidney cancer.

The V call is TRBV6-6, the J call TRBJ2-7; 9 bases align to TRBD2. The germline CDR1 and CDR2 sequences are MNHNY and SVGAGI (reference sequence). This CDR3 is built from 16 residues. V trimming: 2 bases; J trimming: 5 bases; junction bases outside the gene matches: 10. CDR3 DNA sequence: TGTGCCAGCAGTTACCCTGTGGGACTAGCAGCAAACGAGCAGTACTTC. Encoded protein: CASSYPVGLAANEQYF.

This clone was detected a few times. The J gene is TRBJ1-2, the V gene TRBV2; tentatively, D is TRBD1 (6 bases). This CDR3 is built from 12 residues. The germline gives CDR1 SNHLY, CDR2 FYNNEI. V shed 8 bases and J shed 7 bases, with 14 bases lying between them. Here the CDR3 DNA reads TGTGCCAGCTGGAACAGGGATAGTGGCTACACCTTC. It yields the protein CASWNRDSGYTF.

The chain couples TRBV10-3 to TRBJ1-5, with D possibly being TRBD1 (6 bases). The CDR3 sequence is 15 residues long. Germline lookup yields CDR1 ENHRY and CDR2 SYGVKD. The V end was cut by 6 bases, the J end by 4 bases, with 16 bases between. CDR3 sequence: CAISSGTLVNQPQHF. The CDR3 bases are TGTGCCATCAGCTCCGGGACACTGGTTAATCAGCCCCAGCATTTT.

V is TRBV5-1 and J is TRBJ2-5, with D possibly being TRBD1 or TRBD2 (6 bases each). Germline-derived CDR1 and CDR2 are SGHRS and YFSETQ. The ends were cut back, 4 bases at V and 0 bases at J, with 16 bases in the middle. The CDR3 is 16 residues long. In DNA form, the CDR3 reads TGCGCCAGCAGCCTACTGGGGGGCTCGTACCAAGAGACCCAGTACTTC. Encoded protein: CASSLLGGSYQETQYF.

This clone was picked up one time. For the CDR3, the DNA is TGTGCCAGTAGGGATTTGTACGAGCAGTACTTC. Encoded protein: CASRDLYEQYF. The V call is TRBV19, the J call TRBJ2-7; D remains ambiguous. Germline V gene lookup returns CDR1 LNHDA and CDR2 SQIVND (reference sequence). Between the trimmed V and J ends, which lost 6 bases and 4 bases, there was a span of 7 bases. CDR3 length: 11 residues.

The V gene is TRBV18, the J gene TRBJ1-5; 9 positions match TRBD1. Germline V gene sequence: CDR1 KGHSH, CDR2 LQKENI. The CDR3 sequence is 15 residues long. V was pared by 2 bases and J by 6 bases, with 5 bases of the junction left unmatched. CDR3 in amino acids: CASSPSGTGSQPQHF. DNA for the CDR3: TGTGCCAGCTCACCATCCGGGACAGGGAGTCAGCCCCAGCATTTT.

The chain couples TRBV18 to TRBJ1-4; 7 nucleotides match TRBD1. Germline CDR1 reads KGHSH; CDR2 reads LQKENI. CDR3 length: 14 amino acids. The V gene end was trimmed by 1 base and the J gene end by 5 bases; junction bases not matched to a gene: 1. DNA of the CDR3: TGTGCCAGCTCACCACAGGGGGCAAATGAAAAACTGTTTTTT. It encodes CASSPQGANEKLFF. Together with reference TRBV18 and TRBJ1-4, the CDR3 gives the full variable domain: NAGVMQNPRHLVRRRGQEARLRCSPMKGHSHVYWYRQLPEEGLKFMVYLQKENIIDESGMPKERFSAEFPKEGPSILRIQQVVRGDSAAYFCASSPQGANEKLFFGSGTQLSVL.

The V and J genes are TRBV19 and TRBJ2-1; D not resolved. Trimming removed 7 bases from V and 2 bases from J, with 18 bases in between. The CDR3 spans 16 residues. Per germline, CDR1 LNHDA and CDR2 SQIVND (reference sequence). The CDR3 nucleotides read TGTGCCAGTAAGTGGGTGGGTCAGTTTCCCTACAATGAGCAGTTCTTC. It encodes CASKWVGQFPYNEQFF.

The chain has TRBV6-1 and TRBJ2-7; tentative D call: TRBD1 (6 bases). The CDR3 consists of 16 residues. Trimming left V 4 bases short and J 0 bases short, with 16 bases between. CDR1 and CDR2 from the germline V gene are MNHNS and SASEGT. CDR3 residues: CASSAGTLATSYEQYF. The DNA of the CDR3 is TGTGCCAGCAGTGCCGGGACACTTGCGACCTCCTACGAGCAGTACTTC.

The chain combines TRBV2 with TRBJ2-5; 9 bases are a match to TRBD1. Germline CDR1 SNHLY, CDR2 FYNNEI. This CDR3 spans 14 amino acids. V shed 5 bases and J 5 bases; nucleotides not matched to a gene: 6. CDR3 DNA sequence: TGTGCCAGCAGTCCCACCGGGACAGGGGAGACCCAGTACTTC. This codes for CASSPTGTGETQYF.

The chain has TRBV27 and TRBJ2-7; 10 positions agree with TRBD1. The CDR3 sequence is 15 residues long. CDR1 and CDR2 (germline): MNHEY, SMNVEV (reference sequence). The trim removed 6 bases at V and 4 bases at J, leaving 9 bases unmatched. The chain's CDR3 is CASRSTGTGVYEQYF. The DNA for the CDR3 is TGTGCCAGCAGGAGCACCGGGACAGGGGTTTACGAGCAGTACTTC.

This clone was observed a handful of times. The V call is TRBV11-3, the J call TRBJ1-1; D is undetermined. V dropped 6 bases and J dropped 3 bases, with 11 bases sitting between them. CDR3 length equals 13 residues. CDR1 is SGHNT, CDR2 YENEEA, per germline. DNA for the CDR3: TGTGCCAGCAGGACACCTCCAGACACTGAAGCTTTCTTT. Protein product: CASRTPPDTEAFF.

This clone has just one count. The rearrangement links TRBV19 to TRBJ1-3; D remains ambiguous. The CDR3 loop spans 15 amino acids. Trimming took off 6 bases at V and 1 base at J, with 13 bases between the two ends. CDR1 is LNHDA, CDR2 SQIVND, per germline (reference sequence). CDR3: CASRGSSPSGNTIYF. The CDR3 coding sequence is TGTGCCAGTAGGGGTTCGAGTCCATCTGGAAACACCATATATTTT.

The CDR3 DNA is TGTGCCAGCAGCGTCGCCGGGACAGGTGAACCCTACGAGCAGTACTTC. Translated: CASSVAGTGEPYEQYF. V and J are TRBV9 and TRBJ2-7, with TRBD1 matching over 8 bases. Losses at the gene ends were 2 bases for V and 2 bases for J; bases not matched to a gene: 9. Germline assignment: CDR1 SGDLS and CDR2 YYNGEE. There are 16 residues in the CDR3.

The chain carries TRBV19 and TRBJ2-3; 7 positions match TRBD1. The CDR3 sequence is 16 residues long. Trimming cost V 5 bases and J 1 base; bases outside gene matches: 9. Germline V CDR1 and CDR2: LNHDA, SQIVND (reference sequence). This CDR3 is CASSLRQGAGTDTQYF. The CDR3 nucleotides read TGTGCCAGTAGTCTCCGACAGGGAGCAGGCACAGATACGCAGTATTTT.

In nucleotides, the CDR3 is TGTGCCAGCAGTTACGACCAGGGAGAAGGGAACACTGAAGCTTTCTTT. It codes for CASSYDQGEGNTEAFF. The chain carries TRBV6-5 and TRBJ1-1, with a tentative D call TRBD1 (5 bases). Trimming took off 2 bases at V and 1 base at J, with 14 bases between the two ends. Germline CDR1 reads MNHEY; CDR2 reads SVGAGI. The CDR3 runs 16 residues.

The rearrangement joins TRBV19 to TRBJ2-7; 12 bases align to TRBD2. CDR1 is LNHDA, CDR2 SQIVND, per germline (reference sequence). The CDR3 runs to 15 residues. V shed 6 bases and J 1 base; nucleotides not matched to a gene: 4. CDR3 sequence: CASRDLAGGSYEQYF. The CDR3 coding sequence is TGTGCCAGTAGGGACCTAGCGGGAGGGTCCTACGAGCAGTACTTC.

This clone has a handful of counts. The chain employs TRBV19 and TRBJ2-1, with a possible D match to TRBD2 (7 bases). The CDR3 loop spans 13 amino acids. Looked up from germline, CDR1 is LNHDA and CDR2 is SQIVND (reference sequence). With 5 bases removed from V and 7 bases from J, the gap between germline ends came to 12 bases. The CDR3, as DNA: TGTGCCAGTAGTCATAGGGGGGGGAATGAGCAGTTCTTC. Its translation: CASSHRGGNEQFF.

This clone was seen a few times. The CDR3 DNA is TGTGCCAGCGGAACTACGCAGTATTTT. Translating it yields CASGTTQYF. The chain links TRBV2 to TRBJ2-3; D unresolved. The V end lost 8 bases, the J end lost 8 bases, and 5 bases lay between the germline ends. Germline values: CDR1 SNHLY, CDR2 FYNNEI. CDR3 length: 9 amino acids.

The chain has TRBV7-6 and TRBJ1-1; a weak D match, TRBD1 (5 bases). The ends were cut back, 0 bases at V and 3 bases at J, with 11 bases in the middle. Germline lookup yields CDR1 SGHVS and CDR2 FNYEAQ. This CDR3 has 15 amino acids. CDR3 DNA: TGTGCCAGCAGCTTAGCGTCAGGGTTGGACACTGAAGCTTTCTTT. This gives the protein CASSLASGLDTEAFF.

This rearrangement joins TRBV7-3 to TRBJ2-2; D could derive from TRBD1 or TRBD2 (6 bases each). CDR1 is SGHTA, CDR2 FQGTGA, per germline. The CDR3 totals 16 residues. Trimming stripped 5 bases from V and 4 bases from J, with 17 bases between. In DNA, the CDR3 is TGTGCCAGCAGCCTCCCGACAGGCGGGGTCACCGGGGAGCTGTTTTTT. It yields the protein CASSLPTGGVTGELFF.

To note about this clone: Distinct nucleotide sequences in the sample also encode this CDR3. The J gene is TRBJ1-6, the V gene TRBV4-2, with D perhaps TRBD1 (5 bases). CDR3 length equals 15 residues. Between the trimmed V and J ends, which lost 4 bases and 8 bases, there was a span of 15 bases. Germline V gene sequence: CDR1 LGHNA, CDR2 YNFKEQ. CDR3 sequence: CASSRDRDGDSPLHF. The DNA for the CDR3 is TGTGCCAGCAGCCGAGACCGGGACGGGGATTCACCCCTCCACTTT.

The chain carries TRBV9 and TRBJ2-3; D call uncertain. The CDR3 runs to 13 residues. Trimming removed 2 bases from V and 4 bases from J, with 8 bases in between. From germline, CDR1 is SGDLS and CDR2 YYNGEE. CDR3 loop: CASSVGSSDTQYF. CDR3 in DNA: TGTGCCAGCAGCGTGGGTTCATCAGATACGCAGTATTTT.

CDR3 region: CASSIGSPNQPQHF. Here the CDR3 DNA reads TGTGCCAGTAGTATCGGGTCCCCTAATCAGCCCCAGCATTTT. The J gene is TRBJ1-5, the V gene TRBV19; D is uncertain. This CDR3 spans 14 amino acids. V was pared by 3 bases and J by 4 bases, with 10 bases between. Germline-derived CDR1 and CDR2 are LNHDA and SQIVND (reference sequence).

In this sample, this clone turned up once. The CDR3 loop reads CASSSRDSPGYTF. DNA for the CDR3: TGTGCCAGCAGCTCCCGGGACAGTCCGGGCTACACCTTC. The chain has TRBV5-4 and TRBJ1-2, with 7 bases fitting TRBD1. This CDR3 has 13 amino acids. CDR1 is SGHNT and CDR2 is YYREEE in the germline V gene (reference sequence). The junction had 7 bases not matched to a gene; V was cut back by 3 bases and J by 8 bases.